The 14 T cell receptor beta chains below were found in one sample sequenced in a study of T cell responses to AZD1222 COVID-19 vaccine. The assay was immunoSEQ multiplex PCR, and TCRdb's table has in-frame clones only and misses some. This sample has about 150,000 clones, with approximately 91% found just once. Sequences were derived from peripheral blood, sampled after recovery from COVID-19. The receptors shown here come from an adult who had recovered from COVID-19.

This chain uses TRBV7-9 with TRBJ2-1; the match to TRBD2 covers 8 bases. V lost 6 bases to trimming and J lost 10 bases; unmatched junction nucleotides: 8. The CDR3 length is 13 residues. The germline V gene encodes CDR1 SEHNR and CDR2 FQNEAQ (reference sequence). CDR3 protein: CASSLGLVNEQFF. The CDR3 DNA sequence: TGTGCCAGCAGTCTGGGACTAGTAAACGAGCAGTTCTTC. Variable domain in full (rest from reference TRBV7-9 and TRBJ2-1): DTGVSQNPRHKITKRGQNVTFRCDPISEHNRLYWYRQTLGQGPEFLTYFQNEAQLEKSRLLSDRFSAERPKGSFSTLEIQRTEQGDSAMYLCASSLGLVNEQFFGPGTRLTVL.

The DNA of the CDR3 is TGTGCCAGCAGCTCCTGGGACGGCTCGACCTCCGGGGAGCTGTTTTTT. This codes for CASSSWDGSTSGELFF. The rearrangement uses TRBV3-1 (or the pseudogene TRBV3-2) and TRBJ2-2, with D perhaps being TRBD1 or TRBD2 (5 bases each). CDR3 size: 16 residues. V gave up 5 bases and J gave up 6 bases, with 19 bases separating them. Germline-derived CDR1 and CDR2 are LGHDT and YNNKEL (reference sequence).

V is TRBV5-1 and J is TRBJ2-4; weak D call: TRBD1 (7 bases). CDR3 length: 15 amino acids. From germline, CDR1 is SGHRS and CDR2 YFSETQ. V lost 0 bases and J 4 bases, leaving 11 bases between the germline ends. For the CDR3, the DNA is TGCGCCAGCAGCTTGGTGGAGGGACAGAAAAACATTCAGTACTTC. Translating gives CASSLVEGQKNIQYF. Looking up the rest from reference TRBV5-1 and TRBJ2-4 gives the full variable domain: KAGVTQTPRYLIKTRGQQVTLSCSPISGHRSVSWYQQTPGQGLQFLFEYFSETQRNKGNFPGRFSGRQFSNSRSEMNVSTLELGDSALYLCASSLVEGQKNIQYFGAGTRLSVL.

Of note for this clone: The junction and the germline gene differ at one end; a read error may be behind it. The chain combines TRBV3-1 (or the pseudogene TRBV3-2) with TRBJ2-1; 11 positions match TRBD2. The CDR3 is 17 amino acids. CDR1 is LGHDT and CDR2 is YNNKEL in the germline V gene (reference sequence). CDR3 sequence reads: CASRRQGTSGPYNELFF. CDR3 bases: TGTGCCAGCCGCCGCCAAGGGACTAGCGGACCATACAATGAGCTGTTCTTC.

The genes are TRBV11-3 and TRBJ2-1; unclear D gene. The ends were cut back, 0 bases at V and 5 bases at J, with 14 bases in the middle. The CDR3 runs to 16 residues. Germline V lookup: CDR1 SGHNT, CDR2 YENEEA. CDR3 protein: CASSLEGSARDNEQFF. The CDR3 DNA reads TGTGCCAGCAGCTTAGAGGGTTCCGCCCGGGACAATGAGCAGTTCTTC.

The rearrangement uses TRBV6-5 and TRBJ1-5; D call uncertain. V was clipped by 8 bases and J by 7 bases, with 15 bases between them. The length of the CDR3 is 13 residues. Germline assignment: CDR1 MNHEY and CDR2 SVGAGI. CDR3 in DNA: TGTGCCAGCGCGCAAGAAACGTGGCAGCCCCAGCATTTT. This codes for CASAQETWQPQHF.

CDR3 sequence (DNA): TGTGCCAGCAGCCTATCTATGAACACTGAAGCTTTCTTT. This sequence encodes CASSLSMNTEAFF. The V and J genes are TRBV2 and TRBJ1-1; no reliable D call. The germline V and J ends were trimmed by 6 bases and 0 bases, with 8 bases remaining between them. The CDR3 is 13 amino acids. Germline V CDR1 and CDR2: SNHLY, FYNNEI.

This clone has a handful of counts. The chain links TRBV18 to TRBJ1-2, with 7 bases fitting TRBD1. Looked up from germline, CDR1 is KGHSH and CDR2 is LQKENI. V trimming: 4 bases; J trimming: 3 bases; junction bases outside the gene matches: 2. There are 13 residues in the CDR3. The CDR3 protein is CASSLDRDYGYTF. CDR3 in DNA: TGTGCCAGCTCACTAGACAGGGACTATGGCTACACCTTC.

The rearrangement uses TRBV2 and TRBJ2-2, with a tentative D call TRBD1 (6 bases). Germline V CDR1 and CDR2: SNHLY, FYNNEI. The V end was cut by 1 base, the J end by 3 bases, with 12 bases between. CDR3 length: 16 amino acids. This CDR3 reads CASSEEAGVYTGELFF. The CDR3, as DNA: TGTGCCAGCAGTGAAGAGGCAGGGGTCTACACCGGGGAGCTGTTTTTT.

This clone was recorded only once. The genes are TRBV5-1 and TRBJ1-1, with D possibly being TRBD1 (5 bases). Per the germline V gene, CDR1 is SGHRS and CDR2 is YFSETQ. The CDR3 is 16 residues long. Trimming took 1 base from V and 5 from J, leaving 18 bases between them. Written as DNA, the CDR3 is TGCGCCAGCAGCTTGTACCAGGGCAGCGGTGGTACTGAAGCTTTCTTT. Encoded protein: CASSLYQGSGGTEAFF.

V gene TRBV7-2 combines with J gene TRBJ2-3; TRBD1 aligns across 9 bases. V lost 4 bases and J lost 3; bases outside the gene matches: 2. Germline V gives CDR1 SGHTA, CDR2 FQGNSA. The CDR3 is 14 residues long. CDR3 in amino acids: CASSSGTGTDTQYF. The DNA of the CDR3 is TGTGCCAGCAGCTCCGGGACAGGGACAGATACGCAGTATTTT.

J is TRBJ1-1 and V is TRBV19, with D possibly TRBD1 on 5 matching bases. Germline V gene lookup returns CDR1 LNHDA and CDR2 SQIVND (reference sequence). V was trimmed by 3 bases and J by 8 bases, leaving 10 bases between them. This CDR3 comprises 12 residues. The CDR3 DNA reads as TGTGCCAGTAGTATGAGGGCAGGGGAAGCTTTCTTT. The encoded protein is CASSMRAGEAFF. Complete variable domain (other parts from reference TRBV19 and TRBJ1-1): DGGITQSPKYLFRKEGQNVTLSCEQNLNHDAMYWYRQDPGQGLRLIYYSQIVNDFQKGDIAEGYSVSREKKESFPLTVTSAQKNPTAFYLCASSMRAGEAFFGQGTRLTVV.

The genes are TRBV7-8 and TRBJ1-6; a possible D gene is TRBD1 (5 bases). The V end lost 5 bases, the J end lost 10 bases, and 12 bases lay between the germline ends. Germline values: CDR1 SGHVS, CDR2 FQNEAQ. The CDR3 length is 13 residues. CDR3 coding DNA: TGTGCCAGCAGCACCGACAGTAAATCACCCCTCCACTTT. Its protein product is CASSTDSKSPLHF.

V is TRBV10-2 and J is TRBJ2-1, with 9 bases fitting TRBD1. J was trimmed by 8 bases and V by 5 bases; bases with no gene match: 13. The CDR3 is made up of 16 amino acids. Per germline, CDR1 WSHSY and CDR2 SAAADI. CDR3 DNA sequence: TGCGCCAGCAGTCGAGGCCGGGACAGGGTGGGAGATGAGCAGTTCTTC. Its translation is CASSRGRDRVGDEQFF.